These 22 T cell receptor beta chains were all obtained from the same sample, sequenced in a study of human T cells and chemical hapten exposure. As for time point: patch test 1, 2 weeks after DPC sensitization. Treatment denoted: therapeutic diphenylcyclopropenone sensitization with weekly scalp DPC. From the RACE reads, TCRdb called clonotypes with MiXCR, one entry per CDR3 protein. The sample carries approximately 80,000 distinct CDR3 sequences, about 10% recorded once. Source: whole blood, taken in connection with sensitization to the hapten diphenylcyclopropenone (DPC). The receptor source for this set is a woman aged 45-65 years with alopecia areata. Some clones in this sample may be carry-over from other donors' samples.

This clonotype was seen ten or more times. The rearrangement links TRBV30 to TRBJ2-3; 7 nucleotides line up with TRBD2. V lost 3 bases to trimming and J lost 1 base; unmatched junction nucleotides: 1. The CDR3 runs to 13 residues. CDR1 GTSNPN and CDR2 SVGIG come from the germline V gene (reference sequence). The CDR3 DNA is TGTGCCTGGAGGGGAGGGGGCACAGATACGCAGTATTTT. Protein: CAWRGGGTDTQYF.

This clonotype was observed a few times. The chain uses TRBV2 and TRBJ2-7, with D possibly matching TRBD1 (6 bases). Looked up from germline, CDR1 is SNHLY and CDR2 is FYNNEI. V gave up 4 bases and J gave up 5 bases, with 9 bases separating them. CDR3 length equals 12 residues. CDR3 nucleotides: TGTGCCAGCAGTGCAGGGGACAACGAGCAGTACGTC. This gives the protein CASSAGDNEQYV.

This clonotype has ten or more counts. The chain carries TRBV12-3 or TRBV12-4 and TRBJ2-7; D possibly matches TRBD1 or TRBD2 (5 bases each). Trimming removed 3 bases from V and 2 bases from J, with 17 bases in between. CDR3 length: 16 residues. The CDR3 DNA follows: TGTGCCAGCAGTTTTTACGGGGCAGGACGAACCTACGAGCAGTACTTC. Its protein is CASSFYGAGRTYEQYF.

This clonotype was detected once. A much larger clone sits a single nucleotide away, making a read error possible. The final CDR3 position lacks the conserved phenylalanine or tryptophan, pointing to a likely read error. The chain recombines TRBV20-1 with TRBJ2-3; 7 bases map to TRBD1. V lost 3 bases to trimming and J lost 0 bases; unmatched junction nucleotides: 3. The germline gives CDR1 DFQATT, CDR2 SNEGSKA (reference sequence). The CDR3 sequence is 14 residues long. This chain's CDR3 is CSASGTASTDTQYY. DNA for the CDR3: TGCAGTGCTAGTGGGACAGCCAGCACAGATACGCAGTATTAT.

The chain joins TRBV6-6 to TRBJ2-2, with no clear D. Germline loops: CDR1 MNHNY, CDR2 SVGAGI (reference sequence). This CDR3 has 13 residues. The V gene lost 7 bases and the J gene lost 4 bases, with 10 bases spanning the gap. CDR3 residues: CASTQGPTGELFF. The CDR3 region has the DNA TGTGCCAGCACCCAAGGGCCCACCGGGGAGCTGTTTTTT.

At least ten counts were recorded for this clonotype. A read error may account for a junction end that differs from germline. The chain couples TRBV29-1 to TRBJ1-1; D is perhaps TRBD1 (6 bases). This CDR3 spans 13 amino acids. The germline gives CDR1 SQVTM, CDR2 ANQGSEA. In DNA, the CDR3 is TGTGCAGCGTTGGGGGGCAAGAACACTGAAGCTTTCTTT. This gives the protein CAALGGKNTEAFF.

The V gene is TRBV9, the J gene TRBJ2-5, with a possible D match to TRBD2 (6 bases). V lost 3 bases, J lost 5 bases, and 17 bases lay in between. Germline V gives CDR1 SGDLS, CDR2 YYNGEE. The CDR3 has 15 residues. The CDR3, as DNA: TGTGCCAGCAGCGGTGATCCCGCGGGGAAGGAGACCCAGTACTTC. This codes for CASSGDPAGKETQYF.

This clonotype was found a few times. This chain connects TRBV18 to TRBJ1-4; the match to TRBD1 covers 9 bases. Germline CDR1 reads KGHSH; CDR2 reads LQKENI. The CDR3 is made up of 14 amino acids. Trimming removed 6 bases from V and 8 bases from J; junction bases left unmatched: 7. The CDR3 region has the DNA TGTGCCAGCTCTCTACAGGGGGCTCAGGAAAAACTGTTTTTT. Translation gives CASSLQGAQEKLFF.

The CDR3 sequence: CASSLAGTDSGNTIYF. The CDR3 coding sequence is TGTGCCAGCAGCTTAGCCGGGACAGACTCTGGAAACACCATATATTTT. The rearrangement links TRBV7-9 to TRBJ1-3, with 7 bases aligning to TRBD1. This CDR3 has 16 amino acids. Unmatched junction bases numbered 2, after V lost 0 bases and J lost 0 bases. CDR1 is SEHNR and CDR2 is FQNEAQ in the germline V gene (reference sequence).

In this sample, this clonotype turned up many times. The chain carries TRBV28 and TRBJ2-1, with D unclear. CDR3 length: 13 amino acids. From germline, CDR1 is MDHEN and CDR2 SYDVKM. V was clipped by 2 bases and J by 6 bases, with 8 bases between them. The CDR3 DNA sequence: TGTGCCAGCAGTTTAGGCTTTCCCAATGAGCAGTTCTTC. It specifies CASSLGFPNEQFF.

The table lists this clonotype with a few counts. The chain couples TRBV29-1 to TRBJ1-2; perhaps TRBD1 as D (5 bases). Germline assignment: CDR1 SQVTM and CDR2 ANQGSEA. CDR3 length: 15 amino acids. V was clipped by 8 bases and J by 3 bases, with 22 bases between them. CDR3 region: CSIRDQGPGDYGYTF. The CDR3 region has the DNA TGCAGCATCCGGGACCAGGGCCCGGGGGACTATGGCTACACCTTC.

This sequence joins TRBV7-2 and TRBJ1-1; D unresolved. From germline, CDR1 is SGHTA and CDR2 FQGNSA. This CDR3 is 11 amino acids long. Trimming cost V 1 base and J 11 bases, with 8 bases left between them. This CDR3 reads CASSLGGLAFF. For the CDR3, the DNA is TGTGCCAGCAGCTTAGGAGGGTTGGCTTTCTTT.

This clonotype was counted many times. The J gene is TRBJ1-2, the V gene TRBV7-3; D is undetermined. CDR3 length: 11 amino acids. The V gene lost 1 base and the J gene lost 13 bases, with 10 bases spanning the gap. CDR1 is SGHTA and CDR2 is FQGTGA in the germline V gene. The chain's CDR3 is CASSLNGRFTF. Written as DNA, the CDR3 is TGTGCCAGCAGCTTAAACGGCCGATTCACCTTC. Complete variable domain (other parts from reference TRBV7-3 and TRBJ1-2): GAGVSQTPSNKVTEKGKYVELRCDPISGHTALYWYRQSLGQGPEFLIYFQGTGAADDSGLPNDRFFAVRPEGSVSTLKIQRTERGDSAVYLCASSLNGRFTFGSGTRLTVV.

A note on this clonotype: This clone may be a read error of a much larger clone one base away. This rearrangement joins TRBV18 to TRBJ1-4, with D maybe TRBD1 (6 bases). The CDR3 is made up of 16 amino acids. Germline CDR1 and CDR2: KGHSH and LQKENI. The chain's CDR3 is CASPPRGTIQDEKLFF. The DNA for the CDR3 is TGTGCCAGCCCACCTAGGGGGACAATCCAGGATGAAAAACTGTTTTTT.

This clonotype was observed at least ten times. V is TRBV7-6 and J is TRBJ2-7, with 8 positions matching TRBD1. The germline CDR1 and CDR2 sequences are SGHVS and FNYEAQ. The CDR3 is 17 amino acids. The trim removed 5 bases at V and 4 bases at J, leaving 16 bases unmatched. CDR3 sequence reads: CASSPTGTGYSSYEQYF. The CDR3 DNA follows: TGTGCCAGCAGCCCGACCGGGACAGGCTACTCGAGTTACGAGCAGTACTTC.

This clonotype was seen a handful of times. The CDR3 loop reads CASSLDQVNYEQYF. The CDR3 region has the DNA TGTGCCAGCAGCTTAGATCAGGTCAACTACGAGCAGTACTTC. J is TRBJ2-7 and V is TRBV11-3; no reliable D call. The CDR3 has 14 amino acids. V was shortened by 0 bases and J by 3 bases, with 9 bases between the two germline ends. Germline CDR1 reads SGHNT; CDR2 reads YENEEA.

The rearrangement uses TRBV20-1 and TRBJ2-1; D gene uncertain. V lost 6 bases, J lost 7 bases, and 10 bases lay in between. Germline V gene lookup returns CDR1 DFQATT and CDR2 SNEGSKA (reference sequence). This CDR3 is built from 11 residues. CDR3 loop: CSAKTRNEQFF. CDR3 nucleotide sequence: TGCAGTGCCAAGACCAGGAATGAGCAGTTCTTC.

This chain uses TRBV5-4 with TRBJ1-1; no firm D call. The CDR3 is 13 residues long. The V and J ends lost 4 bases and 5 bases respectively, with 12 bases between them. Germline CDR1 and CDR2: SGHNT and YYREEE (reference sequence). CDR3 region: CASSNDRGTEAFF. CDR3 nucleotides: TGTGCCAGCAGCAATGACCGTGGGACTGAAGCTTTCTTT.

This clonotype was counted ten times or more. The chain has TRBV2 and TRBJ1-6, with 10 bases fitting TRBD1. The V gene end was trimmed by 11 bases and the J gene end by 9 bases; junction bases not matched to a gene: 16. CDR3 length equals 16 residues. The V gene's germline CDR1 is SNHLY and CDR2 FYNNEI. The DNA for the CDR3 is TGTGCCTCCCAGCGGGACAGGGGAACGAGAGGTTCACCCCTCCACTTT. Its translation is CASQRDRGTRGSPLHF.

The rearrangement uses TRBV5-1 and TRBJ2-1, with TRBD2 matching over 8 bases. CDR1 is SGHRS and CDR2 is YFSETQ in the germline V gene. CDR3 length: 15 residues. The trim removed 0 bases at V and 8 bases at J, leaving 7 bases unmatched. CDR3 loop: CASSLAVSGKHEQFF. The CDR3 DNA sequence: TGCGCCAGCAGCTTGGCCGTTAGCGGGAAACATGAGCAGTTCTTC.

The table lists this clonotype with many counts. This rearrangement joins TRBV28 to TRBJ2-2; no clear D gene. This CDR3 is built from 15 residues. The V and J ends lost 2 bases and 2 bases respectively, with 9 bases between them. Per germline, CDR1 MDHEN and CDR2 SYDVKM. CDR3 coding DNA: TGTGCCAGCAGTTTAGATAGGTCCAACACCGGGGAGCTGTTTTTT. Its translation is CASSLDRSNTGELFF. Based on the CDR3 plus reference TRBV28 and TRBJ2-2, the full variable domain is DVKVTQSSRYLVKRTGEKVFLECVQDMDHENMFWYRQDPGLGLRLIYFSYDVKMKEKGDIPEGYSVSREKKERFSLILESASTNQTSMYLCASSLDRSNTGELFFGEGSRLTVL.

This clonotype was counted ten times or more. The chain joins TRBV3-1 to TRBJ2-1, with TRBD1 identical over 8 bases. Trimming at V came to 5 bases and at J to 0 bases, leaving 12 bases not matched to a gene. The CDR3 covers 18 residues. Germline CDR1 and CDR2: LGHDT and YNNKEL (reference sequence). The CDR3 DNA is TGTGCCAGCAGCTCGTCGGGACAGGTGCTCAGCTCCTACAATGAGCAGTTCTTC. Protein product: CASSSSGQVLSSYNEQFF.